This is a list of T cell receptor beta chains from one sample in a study of OX40 agonist ivuxolimab in advanced cancers. Repertoires were generated with immunoSEQ multiplex PCR, while TCRdb's copy carries only in-frame clones and drops some. Of 65,000 to 70,000 clones listed, 82% are singletons. The starting material was CD4+ or CD8+ T cells sorted from blood, obtained in a trial of the OX40 agonist ivuxolimab. Receptor source: an adult with an advanced solid tumor such as melanoma, head and neck, liver or kidney cancer. CDR3s include the opening cysteine and the closing phenylalanine or tryptophan. The D gene is left open where the match is weak. Size values are once, few and many counts, or a class for expanded clones, and some rows have none.

V: TRBV5-1; length: 14; J: TRBJ1-4; size: NA; D: TRBD1; DNA: TGCGCCAGCAGCCGGGGACAGCCTAATGAAAAACTGTTTTTT; CDR3: CASSRGQPNEKLFF
V: TRBV20-1; length: 11; J: TRBJ2-1; size: few; D: NA; DNA: TGCAGTGCAAGACTAGTGAATGAGCAGTTCTTC; CDR3: CSARLVNEQFF
V: TRBV5-8; length: 16; J: TRBJ2-5; size: NA; D: TRBD2; DNA: TGTGCCAGCAACTGGGGGACTAGCGGGAGGCAAGAGACCCAGTACTTC; CDR3: CASNWGTSGRQETQYF
V: TRBV28; length: 13; J: TRBJ2-7; size: once; D: NA; DNA: TGTGCCAGCAGTTTAGTGACCTCCTACGAGCAGTACTTC; CDR3: CASSLVTSYEQYF
V: TRBV19; length: 13; J: TRBJ1-2; size: NA; D: NA; DNA: TGTGCCAGTAGTGATAGGGTGGGGGTCGGCTACACCTTC; CDR3: CASSDRVGVGYTF
V: TRBV7-9; length: 14; J: TRBJ1-1; size: few; D: TRBD1; DNA: TGTGCCAGCAGCTTAGAGACAGGGGGCACTGAAGCTTTCTTT; CDR3: CASSLETGGTEAFF
V: TRBV19; length: 17; J: TRBJ1-4; size: NA; D: TRBD1; DNA: TGTGCCAGTAGTCTGACACAGGGGGCGGCATTTCGTGAAAAACTGTTTTTT; CDR3: CASSLTQGAAFREKLFF
V: TRBV10-3; length: 13; J: TRBJ2-7; size: few; D: NA; DNA: TGTGCCATCACTGAGAGCCGGACCTACGAGCAGTACTTC; CDR3: CAITESRTYEQYF
V: TRBV15; length: 16; J: TRBJ2-3; size: NA; D: TRBD2; DNA: TGTGCCACCAGCGGACCCGGGACTAGCGGCACAGATACGCAGTATTTT; CDR3: CATSGPGTSGTDTQYF
V: TRBV27; length: 15; J: TRBJ2-3; size: once; D: NA; DNA: TGTGCCAGCAGTTTCGGGGGGCTTAGCACAGATACGCAGTATTTT; CDR3: CASSFGGLSTDTQYF
V: TRBV5-1; length: 13; J: TRBJ1-2; size: NA; D: TRBD1; DNA: TGCGCCAGCAGCACAGGACAGGGGGATGGCTACACCTTC; CDR3: CASSTGQGDGYTF
V: TRBV2; length: 12; J: TRBJ2-1; size: NA; D: NA; DNA: TGTGCCAGCAGTAGGGTGAGCGATGAGCAGTTCTTC; CDR3: CASSRVSDEQFF
V: TRBV28; length: 16; J: TRBJ2-7; size: NA; D: TRBD1; DNA: TGTGCCAGCCAAAGTAGCGCCGGGGACAGGGGTTACGAGCAGTACTTC; CDR3: CASQSSAGDRGYEQYF
V: TRBV11-3; length: 16; J: TRBJ2-2; size: NA; D: NA; DNA: TGTGCCAGCAGCTCCCAATCTAGCGTCAACACCGGGGAGCTGTTTTTT; CDR3: CASSSQSSVNTGELFF
V: TRBV7-2; length: 13; J: TRBJ2-7; size: large; D: NA; DNA: TGTGCCAGCAGCTCGGGGCCCTGGAAGGAGCAGTACTTC; CDR3: CASSSGPWKEQYF
V: TRBV27; length: 18; J: TRBJ1-1; size: NA; D: NA; DNA: TGTGCCAGCAGTTTTACACGGGGAGGGGGTAACTTAGAAACTGAAGCTTTCTTT; CDR3: CASSFTRGGGNLETEAFF
V: TRBV2; length: 13; J: TRBJ1-4; size: NA; D: NA; DNA: TGTGCCAGCAGTCCCCGGGACCTAGAAAAACTGTTTTTT; CDR3: CASSPRDLEKLFF
V: TRBV30; length: 13; J: TRBJ2-3; size: once; D: NA; DNA: TGTGCCTGGAAAAGGCAGAACACAGATACGCAGTATTTT; CDR3: CAWKRQNTDTQYF
V: TRBV18; length: 14; J: TRBJ2-7; size: NA; D: TRBD2; DNA: TGTGCCAGCTCACCGGGACTAGCGGTCTACGAGCAGTACTTC; CDR3: CASSPGLAVYEQYF
V: TRBV28; length: 15; J: TRBJ2-6; size: NA; D: NA; DNA: TGTGCCAGCTGTTTACGGGGCTCTGGGGCCAACGTCCTGACTTTC; CDR3: CASCLRGSGANVLTF
V: TRBV5-1; length: 14; J: TRBJ1-1; size: NA; D: NA; DNA: TGCGCCAGCAGCCAAGGGACGTCGGGGACTGAAGCTTTCTTT; CDR3: CASSQGTSGTEAFF
V: TRBV18; length: 14; J: TRBJ1-1; size: NA; D: NA; DNA: TGTGCCAGCTCACCGCGGACAGACGCCACTGAAGCTTTCTTT; CDR3: CASSPRTDATEAFF
V: TRBV28; length: 16; J: TRBJ2-7; size: NA; D: TRBD2; DNA: TGTGCCAGCAGTTTGAAGGCGGGACTAGGCGGATACGAGCAGTACTTC; CDR3: CASSLKAGLGGYEQYF
V: TRBV4-2; length: 15; J: TRBJ1-5; size: NA; D: NA; DNA: TGTGCCAGCAGCCAAGGGGAGGGGGAGAAGCAGCCCCAGCATTTT; CDR3: CASSQGEGEKQPQHF
V: TRBV11-2; length: 16; J: TRBJ1-1; size: few; D: NA; DNA: TGTGCCAGCAGCTTAGATTTGCGGGGAAGGGGGACTGAAGCTTTCTTT; CDR3: CASSLDLRGRGTEAFF
V: TRBV7-9; length: 14; J: TRBJ2-1; size: NA; D: TRBD2; DNA: TGTGCCAGCAGCTTAGCGGGAGGGAGGCATGAGCAGTTCTTC; CDR3: CASSLAGGRHEQFF
V: TRBV19; length: 11; J: TRBJ1-2; size: few; D: NA; DNA: TGTGCCAGTAGTATGTGGCAGACCTACACCTTC; CDR3: CASSMWQTYTF
V: TRBV10-1; length: 16; J: TRBJ2-3; size: NA; D: TRBD2; DNA: TGCGCCAGCAGTGAAGGGACTAGCGGCACCACAGATACGCAGTATTTT; CDR3: CASSEGTSGTTDTQYF
V: TRBV25-1; length: 17; J: TRBJ1-4; size: NA; D: NA; DNA: TGTGCCAGCAGTGACTCCAGGTCCTACGCAACTAATGAAAAACTGTTTTTT; CDR3: CASSDSRSYATNEKLFF
V: TRBV19; length: 12; J: TRBJ1-2; size: NA; D: NA; DNA: TGTGCCAGTAGTATCACGGCCAATGGGGCGACCTTC; CDR3: CASSITANGATF
V: TRBV18; length: 15; J: TRBJ2-2; size: NA; D: TRBD2; DNA: TGTGCCAGCTCACCACTAGCGGGAGAGACCGGGGAGCTGTTTTTT; CDR3: CASSPLAGETGELFF
V: TRBV5-1; length: 14; J: TRBJ1-3; size: NA; D: TRBD1; DNA: TGCGCCAGCAGCTTCACAGGGGATGGAAACACCATATATTTT; CDR3: CASSFTGDGNTIYF
V: TRBV28; length: 13; J: TRBJ1-2; size: NA; D: NA; DNA: TGTGCCAGCAGCCCGGGACAACACTATGGCTACACCTTC; CDR3: CASSPGQHYGYTF
V: TRBV28; length: 12; J: TRBJ1-1; size: NA; D: NA; DNA: TGTGCCAGCAGCTACCCTGGGGAGGGGGCTTTCTTT; CDR3: CASSYPGEGAFF
V: TRBV5-4; length: 14; J: TRBJ2-7; size: NA; D: NA; DNA: TGTGCCAGCAGCTTGTCTGCGGGGCTCTACGAGCAGTACTTC; CDR3: CASSLSAGLYEQYF
V: TRBV2; length: 15; J: TRBJ2-3; size: NA; D: NA; DNA: TGTGCCAGCACAGGCCTTAGATCATACACAGATACGCAGTATTTT; CDR3: CASTGLRSYTDTQYF
V: TRBV6-6; length: 15; J: TRBJ1-2; size: NA; D: NA; DNA: TGTGCCAGCAGAGCTAGGGACACCTCAGTATATGGCTACACCTTC; CDR3: CASRARDTSVYGYTF
V: TRBV9; length: 17; J: TRBJ2-6; size: NA; D: TRBD1; DNA: TGTGCCAGCAGGGCCGGGACAGGGAACTCTGGGGCCAACGTCCTGACTTTC; CDR3: CASRAGTGNSGANVLTF
V: TRBV7-9; length: 15; J: TRBJ1-6; size: NA; D: TRBD1; DNA: TGTGCCAGCAGCTTCGGGACAGGGCGGAATTCACCCCTCCACTTT; CDR3: CASSFGTGRNSPLHF
V: TRBV23-1; length: 14; J: TRBJ1-3; size: NA; D: NA; DNA: TGCGCCAGCAGTCTCGAGGGATATGGAAACACCATATATTTT; CDR3: CASSLEGYGNTIYF
V: TRBV19; length: 12; J: TRBJ1-5; size: NA; D: NA; DNA: TGTGCCAGTAATTCTGGGGAGGTGCCCCAGCATTTT; CDR3: CASNSGEVPQHF
V: TRBV23-1; length: 16; J: TRBJ1-5; size: NA; D: NA; DNA: TGCGCCAGCAGTCAATCGTATGGGGCTTTCAATCAGCCCCAGCATTTT; CDR3: CASSQSYGAFNQPQHF
V: TRBV7-2; length: 17; J: TRBJ1-3; size: NA; D: NA; DNA: TGTGCCAGCAGCCCCCGGACAGCAGCGTACTCTGGAAACACCATATATTTT; CDR3: CASSPRTAAYSGNTIYF
V: TRBV14; length: 13; J: TRBJ1-6; size: NA; D: NA; DNA: TGTGCCAGCAGCCAAGCCCGGGGTTTACCCCTCCACTTT; CDR3: CASSQARGLPLHF
V: TRBV19; length: 14; J: TRBJ1-5; size: NA; D: NA; DNA: TGTGCCAGTATTTCCGGCCAGGAAAATCAGCCCCAGCATTTT; CDR3: CASISGQENQPQHF
V: TRBV29-1; length: 17; J: TRBJ2-3; size: NA; D: TRBD2; DNA: TGCAGCGTGGAGGGAGCTGATAGCGGGACGGGCGGAGATACGCAGTATTTT; CDR3: CSVEGADSGTGGDTQYF